Presented here are 2 T cell receptor beta chains from one specimen sequenced in a study of T cell responses to AZD1222 COVID-19 vaccine. Data came from immunoSEQ multiplex PCR; TCRdb stores just in-frame clones and leaves some out. The sample has some 140,000 clones; around 85% are singletons. The sequencing here drew on peripheral blood, taken on day 0 of MenACWY control vaccination. Receptors originate from an adult in good health.

V gene TRBV12-3 or TRBV12-4 combines with J gene TRBJ2-1; D may be TRBD2 (5 bases). The length of the CDR3 is 12 residues. V shed 1 base and J shed 15 bases, with 13 bases lying between them. The CDR3 coding sequence is TGTGCCAGCAGTTTAGGATTCCGGGAACTGTTCTTC. This codes for CASSLGFRELFF.

The V and J genes are TRBV5-1 and TRBJ2-7; D gene ambiguous. Germline V CDR1 and CDR2: SGHRS, YFSETQ. The CDR3 runs 13 residues. Trimming cost V 3 bases and J 5 bases, with 12 bases left between them. The CDR3 DNA reads as TGCGCCAGCAGCTCCCTACCTGGGAACGAGCAGTACTTC. Protein: CASSSLPGNEQYF.